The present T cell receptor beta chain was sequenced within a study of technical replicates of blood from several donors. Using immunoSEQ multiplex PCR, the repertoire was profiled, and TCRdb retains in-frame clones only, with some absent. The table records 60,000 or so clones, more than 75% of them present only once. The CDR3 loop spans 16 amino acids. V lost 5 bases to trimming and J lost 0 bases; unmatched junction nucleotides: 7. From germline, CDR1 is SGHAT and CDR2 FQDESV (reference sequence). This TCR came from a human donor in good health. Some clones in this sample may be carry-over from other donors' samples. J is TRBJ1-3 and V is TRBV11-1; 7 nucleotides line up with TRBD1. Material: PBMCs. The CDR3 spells CASSTRTGNSGNTIYF. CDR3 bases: TGTGCCAGCAGCACCCGGACAGGAAACTCTGGAAACACCATATATTTT. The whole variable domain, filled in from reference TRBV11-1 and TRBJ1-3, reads EAEVAQSPRYKITEKSQAVAFWCDPISGHATLYWYRQILGQGPELLVQFQDESVVDDSQLPKDRFSAERLKGVDSTLKIQPAELGDSAMYLCASSTRTGNSGNTIYFGEGSWLTVV.